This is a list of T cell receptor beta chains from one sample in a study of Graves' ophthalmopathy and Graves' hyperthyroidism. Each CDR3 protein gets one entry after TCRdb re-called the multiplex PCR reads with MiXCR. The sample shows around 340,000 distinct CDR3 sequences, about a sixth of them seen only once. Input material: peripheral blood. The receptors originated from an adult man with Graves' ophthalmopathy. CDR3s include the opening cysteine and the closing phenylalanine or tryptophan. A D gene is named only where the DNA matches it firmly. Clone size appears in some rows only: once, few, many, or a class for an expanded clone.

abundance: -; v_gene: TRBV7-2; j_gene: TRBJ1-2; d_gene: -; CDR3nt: TGTGCCAGCAGCTTATCGGGCGGTGGCTACACCTTC; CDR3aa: CASSLSGGGYTF
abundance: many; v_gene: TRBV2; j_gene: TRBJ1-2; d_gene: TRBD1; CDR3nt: TGTGCCAGCAGCAGGGGGTGGAGCTATGGCTACACCTTC; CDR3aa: CASSRGWSYGYTF
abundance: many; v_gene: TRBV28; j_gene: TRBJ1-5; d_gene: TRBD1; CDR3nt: TGTGCCAGCAGGCCTGGGACAGGGAGATATCAGCCCCAGCATTTT; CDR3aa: CASRPGTGRYQPQHF
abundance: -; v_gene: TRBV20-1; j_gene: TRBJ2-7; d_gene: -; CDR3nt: TGCAGTGCCCCCCTCCCACTAGCTGGAAACTACGAGCAGTACTTC; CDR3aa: CSAPLPLAGNYEQYF
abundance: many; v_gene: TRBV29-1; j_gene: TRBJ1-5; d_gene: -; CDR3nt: TGCAGCGTTGGAGTCCTACCAGGGTTATTGCAGCCCCAGCATTTT; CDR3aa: CSVGVLPGLLQPQHF
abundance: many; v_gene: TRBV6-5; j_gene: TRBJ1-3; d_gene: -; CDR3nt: TGTGCCAGCAGCTACGAGAGGGCTGGAAACACCATATATTTT; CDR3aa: CASSYERAGNTIYF
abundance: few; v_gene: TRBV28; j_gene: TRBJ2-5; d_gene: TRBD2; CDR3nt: TGTGCCAGCAGGGGACTAGCGGGGTACCAAGAGACCCAGTACTTC; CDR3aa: CASRGLAGYQETQYF
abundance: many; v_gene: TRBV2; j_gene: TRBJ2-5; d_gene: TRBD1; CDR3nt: TGTGCCAGCAGTGAACTCGGGACAGTGGGGGAGACCCAGTACTTC; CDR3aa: CASSELGTVGETQYF
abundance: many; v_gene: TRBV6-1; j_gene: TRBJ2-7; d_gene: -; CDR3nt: TGTGCCAGCAGTGTCTTGGCACGGGGCGGGGAGCAGTACTTC; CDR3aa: CASSVLARGGEQYF
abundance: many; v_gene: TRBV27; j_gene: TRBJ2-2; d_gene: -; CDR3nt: TGTGCCAGCAGTTCCCTCACCGGGGAGCTGTTTTTT; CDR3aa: CASSSLTGELFF
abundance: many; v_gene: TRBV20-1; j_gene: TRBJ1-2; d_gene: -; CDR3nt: TGCAGTGCTAGCCCCGAGTTAGCTAACTATGGCTACACCTTC; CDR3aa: CSASPELANYGYTF
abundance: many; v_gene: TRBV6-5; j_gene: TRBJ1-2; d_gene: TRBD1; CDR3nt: TGTGCCAGCAGTTCACTAGGACAGGAGAACTATGGCTACACCTTC; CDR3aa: CASSSLGQENYGYTF
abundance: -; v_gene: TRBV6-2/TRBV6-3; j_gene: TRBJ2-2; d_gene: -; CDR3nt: TGTGCCAGCAGTTACCGATTGACCGGGTTGAACACCGGGGAGCTGTTTTTT; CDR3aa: CASSYRLTGLNTGELFF
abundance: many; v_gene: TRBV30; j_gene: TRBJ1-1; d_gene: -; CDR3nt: TGTGCCTGGATCCCACGGGGTCGAAGGTCTGAAGCTTTCTTT; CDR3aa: CAWIPRGRRSEAFF
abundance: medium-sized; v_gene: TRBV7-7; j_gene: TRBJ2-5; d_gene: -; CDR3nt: TGTGCTAGCAGCTTGTCACTTTGGGCAGAACAAGAGACCCAGTACTTC; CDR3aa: CASSLSLWAEQETQYF
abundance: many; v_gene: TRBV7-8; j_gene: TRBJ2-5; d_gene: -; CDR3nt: TGTGCCAGCAGCTTAGATCGGGCCGGGAGCCAGTACTTC; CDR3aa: CASSLDRAGSQYF
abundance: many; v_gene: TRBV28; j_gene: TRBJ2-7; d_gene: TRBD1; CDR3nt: TGTGCCACGGGGACAGGGATCTCCGAGCAGTACTTC; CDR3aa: CATGTGISEQYF
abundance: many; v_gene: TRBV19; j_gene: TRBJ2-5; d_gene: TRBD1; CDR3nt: TGTGCCAGTAGTTCCGGGACAGGGGTCTTTGAGACCCAGTACTTC; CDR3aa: CASSSGTGVFETQYF
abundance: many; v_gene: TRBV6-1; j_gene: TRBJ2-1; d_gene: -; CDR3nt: TGTGCCAGCAGGGTGTCGGCCGGGACCCATTACAATGAGCAGTTCTTC; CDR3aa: CASRVSAGTHYNEQFF
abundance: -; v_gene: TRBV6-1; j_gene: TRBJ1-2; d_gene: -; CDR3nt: TGTGCCAGCACCTCCCCCGTCACCTTC; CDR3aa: CASTSPVTF
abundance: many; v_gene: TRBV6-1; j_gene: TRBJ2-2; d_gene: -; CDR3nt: TGTGCCAGCAGTGTCGGGATTTCCACCGGGGAGCTGTTTTTT; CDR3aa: CASSVGISTGELFF
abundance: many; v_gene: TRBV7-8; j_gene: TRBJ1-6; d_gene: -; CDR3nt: TGTGCCAGCAGCCAAGAAAGCTCCTATAATTCACCCCTCCACTTT; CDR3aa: CASSQESSYNSPLHF
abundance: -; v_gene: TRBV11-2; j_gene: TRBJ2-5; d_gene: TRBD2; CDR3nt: TGTGCCAGCAGCCTAGGGACTAGCGGGAGTCAGGAGACCCAGTACTTC; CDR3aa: CASSLGTSGSQETQYF
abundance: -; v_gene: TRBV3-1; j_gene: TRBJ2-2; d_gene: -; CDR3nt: TGTGCCAGCAGCCACTGGCTTAACACCGGGGAGCTGTTTTTT; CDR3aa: CASSHWLNTGELFF
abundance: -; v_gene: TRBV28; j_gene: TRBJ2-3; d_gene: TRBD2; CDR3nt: TGTGCCAGCAGACTAGCGGGAGTGATCACAGATACGCAGTATTTT; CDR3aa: CASRLAGVITDTQYF
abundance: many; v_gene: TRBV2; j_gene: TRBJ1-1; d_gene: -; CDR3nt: TGTGCCAGCAGTGAAGTGAGGGTCGGCACTGAAGCCTTCTTT; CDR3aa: CASSEVRVGTEAFF
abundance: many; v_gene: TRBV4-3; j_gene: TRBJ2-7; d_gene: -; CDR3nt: TGCGCCAGCAGCCAAGATCTAGAACAGTCCTACGAGCAGTACTTC; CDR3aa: CASSQDLEQSYEQYF
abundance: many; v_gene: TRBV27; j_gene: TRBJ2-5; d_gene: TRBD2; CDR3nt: TGTGCCAGCAGTTCCCTAGCGGGGGCGTTTGGAGAGACCCAGTACTTC; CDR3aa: CASSSLAGAFGETQYF
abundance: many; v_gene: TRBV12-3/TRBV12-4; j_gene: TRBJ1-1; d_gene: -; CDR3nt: TGTGCCAGCAGTTGGGCGGGGAATGAAGCTTTCTTT; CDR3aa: CASSWAGNEAFF
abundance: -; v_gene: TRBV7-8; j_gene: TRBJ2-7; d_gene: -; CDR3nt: TGTGCCAGCAGAGAGCAGAGTCGGGCGGACGAGCAGTACTTC; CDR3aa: CASREQSRADEQYF
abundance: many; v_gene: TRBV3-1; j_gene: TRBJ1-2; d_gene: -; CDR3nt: TGTGCCAGCAGCGTCAGGGCTAACTATGGCTACACCTTC; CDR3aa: CASSVRANYGYTF
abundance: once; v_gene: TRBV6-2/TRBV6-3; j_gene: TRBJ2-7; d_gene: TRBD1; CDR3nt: TGTGCTTCCGAAGGGGGCGCCTACGAGCAGTACTTC; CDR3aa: CASEGGAYEQYF
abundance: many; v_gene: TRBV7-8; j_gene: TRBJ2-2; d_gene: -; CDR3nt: TGTGCCAGCAGCCTCGGGACTGGACTCACCGGGGAGCTGTTTTTT; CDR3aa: CASSLGTGLTGELFF
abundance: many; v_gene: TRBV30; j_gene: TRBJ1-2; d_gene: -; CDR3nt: TGTGCCTGGAGTGTAACCATAGGCGGCTACACCTTC; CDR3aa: CAWSVTIGGYTF
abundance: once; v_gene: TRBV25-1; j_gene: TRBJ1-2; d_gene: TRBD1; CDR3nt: TGTGCCAGCAGTGGGCGGGACAGGGCGTATGGCTACACCTTC; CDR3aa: CASSGRDRAYGYTF
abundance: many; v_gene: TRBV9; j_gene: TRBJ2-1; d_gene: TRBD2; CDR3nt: TGTGCCAGCAGCCTTAGCGGGAAATGGAATGAGCAGTTCTTC; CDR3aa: CASSLSGKWNEQFF
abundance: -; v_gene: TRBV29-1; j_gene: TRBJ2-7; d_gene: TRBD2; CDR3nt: TGCAGCGTCGTTCTGGCTAGCGGGAGGTACGAGCAGTACTTC; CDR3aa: CSVVLASGRYEQYF
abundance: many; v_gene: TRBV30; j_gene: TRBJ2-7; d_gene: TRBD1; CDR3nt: TGTGCCTGGAGTGTACAGGGGGCAACCTACGAGCAGTACTTC; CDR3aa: CAWSVQGATYEQYF
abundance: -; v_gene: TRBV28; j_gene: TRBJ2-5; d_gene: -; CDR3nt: TGTGCCAGCAGTGGATCCTATCGGACCCAGTACTTC; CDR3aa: CASSGSYRTQYF
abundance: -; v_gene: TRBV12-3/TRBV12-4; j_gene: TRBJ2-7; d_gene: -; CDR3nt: TGTGCCAGCAGCCCCCCCCGGGACCCATCCTACGAGCAGTACTTC; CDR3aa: CASSPPRDPSYEQYF
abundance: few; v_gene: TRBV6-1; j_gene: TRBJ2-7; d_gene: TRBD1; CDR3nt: TGTGCCAGCAGTGGGGGACAGGCTGTCCACGAGCAGTACTTC; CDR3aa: CASSGGQAVHEQYF
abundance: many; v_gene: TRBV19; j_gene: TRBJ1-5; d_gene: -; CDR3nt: TGTGCCAGTAGTACAAACGGGGTGAATAGCAATCAGCCCCAGCATTTT; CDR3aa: CASSTNGVNSNQPQHF
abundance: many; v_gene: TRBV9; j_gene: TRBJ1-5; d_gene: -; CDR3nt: TGTGCCAGCAGCGGGGATGGGGCCGGTCAGCCCCAGCATTTT; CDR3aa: CASSGDGAGQPQHF
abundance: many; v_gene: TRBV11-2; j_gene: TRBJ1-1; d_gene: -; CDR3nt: TGTGCCAGCAGCTTTGAGGGCTTCACTGAAGCTTTCTTT; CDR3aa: CASSFEGFTEAFF
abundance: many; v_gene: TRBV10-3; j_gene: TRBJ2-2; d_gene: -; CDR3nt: TGTGCCATAGGATTAGTCACCGGGGAGCTGTTTTTT; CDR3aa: CAIGLVTGELFF
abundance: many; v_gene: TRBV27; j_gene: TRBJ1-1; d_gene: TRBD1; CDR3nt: TGTGCCAGCAGTTTATCTCTACACAGGGGCTTCGCTGAAGCTTTCTTT; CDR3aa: CASSLSLHRGFAEAFF
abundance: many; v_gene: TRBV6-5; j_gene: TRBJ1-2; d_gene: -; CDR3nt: TGTGCCAGCACGGCCAGGGAAGGCTATGGCTACACCTTC; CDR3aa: CASTAREGYGYTF
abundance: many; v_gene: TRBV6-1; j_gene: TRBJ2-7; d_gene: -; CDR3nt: TGTGCCAGCACAGACAGCCTCTACGAGCAGTACTTC; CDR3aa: CASTDSLYEQYF
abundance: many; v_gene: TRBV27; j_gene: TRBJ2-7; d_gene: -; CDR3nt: TGTGCCAGCAGCTCTAGCATACACTACGAGCAGTACTTC; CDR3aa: CASSSSIHYEQYF
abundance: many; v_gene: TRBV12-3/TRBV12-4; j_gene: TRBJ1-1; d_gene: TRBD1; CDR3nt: TGTGCCAGCAGTTTCCCCCAACAGGGGGACAAGGGCACTGAAGCTTTCTTT; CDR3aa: CASSFPQQGDKGTEAFF
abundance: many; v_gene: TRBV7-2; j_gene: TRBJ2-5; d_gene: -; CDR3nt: TGTGCCAGCAGCTTAGACTGGCGGGGAGGAGAGACCCAGTACTTC; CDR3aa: CASSLDWRGGETQYF
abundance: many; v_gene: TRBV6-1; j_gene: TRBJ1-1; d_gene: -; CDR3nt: TGTGCCGGCCACTCGTCGGGCTGGGCTGAAGCTTTCTTT; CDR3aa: CAGHSSGWAEAFF
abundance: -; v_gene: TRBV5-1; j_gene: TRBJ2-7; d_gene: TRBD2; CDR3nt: TGCGCCAGCAGCTTGGGGGCCCCTAGCGGAAACTCCTACGAGCAGTACTTC; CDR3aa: CASSLGAPSGNSYEQYF
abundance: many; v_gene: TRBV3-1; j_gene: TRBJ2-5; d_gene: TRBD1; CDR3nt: TGTGCCAGCAGCCGAGGGACAGGGGGCGCGGAGACCCAGTACTTC; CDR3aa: CASSRGTGGAETQYF
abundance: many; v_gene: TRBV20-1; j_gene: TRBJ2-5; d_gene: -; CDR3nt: TGCAGTGCAGAGGGGGGGGGTTGGAACCAAGAGACCCAGTACTTC; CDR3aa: CSAEGGGWNQETQYF
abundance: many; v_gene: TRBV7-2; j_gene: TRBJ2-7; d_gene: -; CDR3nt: TGTGCCAGCAGCTTAGGTGAGGGAAGCGAGCAGTACTTC; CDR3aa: CASSLGEGSEQYF
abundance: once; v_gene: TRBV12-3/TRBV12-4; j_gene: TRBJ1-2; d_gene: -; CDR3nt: TGTGCCAGCAGCCTAAGTGGAGCATATGGCTACACCTTC; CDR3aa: CASSLSGAYGYTF
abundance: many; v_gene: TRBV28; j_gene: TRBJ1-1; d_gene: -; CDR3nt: TGTGCCAGCACCTCGTGGTTAGGCCTGAACACTGAAGCTTTCTTT; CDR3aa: CASTSWLGLNTEAFF